This T cell receptor (beta chain) was identified during a study of blood T cell repertoires in COVID-19. Study information: T cells, B-cell-depleted T cells, or PBMCs provided the cDNA or gDNA that served as material.

The CDR3 runs 17 residues. J lost 3 bases, V lost 1 base, and 9 bases had no gene match. Germline-derived CDR1 and CDR2 are MNHNS and SASEGT. Here immunoSEQ multiplex PCR was the method, and the copy in TCRdb shows in-frame clones only, minus some. The sample holds 130,000 or so clones, roughly 85% seen once. The rearrangement joins TRBV6-1 to TRBJ2-1; 7 positions match TRBD1. The sequence derives from a human donor in a cohort sampled during active COVID-19. Material: peripheral blood. CDR3 DNA: TGTGCCAGCAGTGAAGTCGCAGGGACAGACGACTACAATGAGCAGTTCTTC. Amino acids: CASSEVAGTDDYNEQFF.